The 23 T cell receptor beta chains presented below share a single source sample, sequenced in a study of blood T cells in healthy people across ages. Combining a sample-barcoded 5' primer with a J-beta primer mix, a second PCR ran for roughly 6 to 12 cycles. TCRdb itself ran the 5' RACE reads through MiXCR, one entry per CDR3 protein. The sample lists about 540,000 distinct CDR3 sequences, 24% seen once, with 8.5% to 9.5% in the top ten. These same records also appear under a second study, on T cells of mothers and their children.

The material sequenced was blood. The receptors shown here come from a boy younger than 18 in good health.

The V gene is TRBV3-1, the J gene TRBJ2-4, with TRBD2 matching over 11 bases. CDR1 LGHDT and CDR2 YNNKEL come from the germline V gene (reference sequence). The CDR3 consists of 17 residues. With 4 bases clipped from V and 2 bases from J, the junction kept 7 bases outside the gene matches. The DNA for the CDR3 is TGTGCCAGCAGCCCCCTAGCGGGGGGCCTTACCAAAAACATTCAGTACTTC. This gives the protein CASSPLAGGLTKNIQYF. The full variable domain, rest sourced from reference TRBV3-1 and TRBJ2-4, is DTAVSQTPKYLVTQMGNDKSIKCEQNLGHDTMYWYKQDSKKFLKIMFSYNNKELIINETVPNRFSPKSPDKAHLNLHINSLELGDSAVYFCASSPLAGGLTKNIQYFGAGTRLSVL.

The sample holds a few counts of this clonotype. V usage is TRBV5-5 and J usage is TRBJ2-1; D is undetermined. Germline V gene data show CDR1 as SGHKS and CDR2 as YYEKEE (reference sequence). Trimming removed 1 base at V and 8 bases at J, with 7 bases between. This CDR3 contains 12 residues. This CDR3 reads CASSLYADEQFF. The CDR3 nucleotides read TGTGCCAGCAGCTTGTACGCGGATGAGCAGTTCTTC.

This clonotype was seen more than once but under ten times. This chain connects TRBV9 to TRBJ2-1, with unresolved D. Between the trimmed V and J ends, which lost 2 bases and 8 bases, there was a span of 14 bases. The CDR3 has 14 residues. CDR1 SGDLS and CDR2 YYNGEE come from the germline V gene. The CDR3 region has the DNA TGTGCCAGCAGCGTCCCCCCCGTATCGGATGAGCAGTTCTTC. Its protein is CASSVPPVSDEQFF.

This clonotype occurred a few times. The genes are TRBV19 and TRBJ2-7, with D perhaps TRBD2 (6 bases). With 7 bases removed from V and 1 base from J, the gap between germline ends came to 11 bases. Germline values: CDR1 LNHDA, CDR2 SQIVND (reference sequence). The CDR3 has 13 residues. The DNA for the CDR3 is TGTGCCAGTACCGCCGGGAGTTCCTACGAGCAGTACTTC. This sequence encodes CASTAGSSYEQYF.

About this clonotype itself: This may arise from a read error, as a much more abundant clone is one base away. The chain uses TRBV27 and TRBJ2-5; 12 nucleotides line up with TRBD2. Looked up from germline, CDR1 is MNHEY and CDR2 is SMNVEV (reference sequence). This CDR3 has 15 amino acids. Unmatched junction bases numbered 10, after V lost 5 bases and J lost 9 bases. In DNA, the CDR3 is TGTGCCAGCAGTGTCCTAGCGGGAGGGCTTGAGGCCCAGTACTTC. Encoded protein: CASSVLAGGLEAQYF.

This clonotype was detected a few times. V is TRBV6-1 and J is TRBJ1-1; the D gene is possibly TRBD1 (6 bases). The CDR3 is 14 residues long. Looked up from germline, CDR1 is MNHNS and CDR2 is SASEGT. The V end was cut by 5 bases, the J end by 4 bases, with 14 bases between. The CDR3, as DNA: TGTGCCAGCAGTCTGCCGCGGACAGCCACTGAAGCTTTCTTT. Protein sequence: CASSLPRTATEAFF.

The chain joins TRBV20-1 to TRBJ2-3; 10 bases align to TRBD2. This CDR3 region has 18 residues. The germline CDR1 and CDR2 sequences are DFQATT and SNEGSKA (reference sequence). The ends lost 3 bases at V and 2 bases at J; junction bases unmatched: 14. CDR3 residues: CSARPIFIAGGITDTQYF. The DNA of the CDR3 is TGCAGTGCTAGGCCGATCTTTATAGCGGGGGGAATCACAGATACGCAGTATTTT.

Note on this clonotype: One junction end disagrees with the germline gene, perhaps due to a read error. CDR3 in amino acids: CTSSLGSEAFF. The DNA for the CDR3 is TGTACCAGCAGTTTGGGTTCTGAAGCTTTCTTT. The chain carries TRBV12-3 or TRBV12-4 and TRBJ1-1; D unclear. The CDR3 covers 11 residues.

In its sample, this clonotype was seen a few times. This chain uses TRBV19 with TRBJ2-5; TRBD2 matches 13 bases. CDR1 and CDR2 (germline): LNHDA, SQIVND (reference sequence). Germline trimming cut 6 bases from V and 3 bases from J; bases unmatched to any gene: 1. This CDR3 spans 14 amino acids. In DNA, the CDR3 is TGTGCCAGTAGGGGACTAGCGGGGAAAGAGACCCAGTACTTC. It translates to CASRGLAGKETQYF.

This clonotype was seen repeatedly, ten times or more. V is TRBV6-6 and J is TRBJ2-3, with TRBD1 matching over 8 bases. Trimming removed 6 bases from V and 4 bases from J; junction bases left unmatched: 9. The CDR3 has 15 amino acids. Germline V lookup: CDR1 MNHNY, CDR2 SVGAGI (reference sequence). CDR3 residues: CASRKPGGGADTQYF. CDR3 DNA sequence: TGTGCCAGCAGGAAACCAGGGGGCGGCGCAGATACGCAGTATTTT.

This chain connects TRBV9 to TRBJ2-7, with D possibly TRBD2 on 6 matching bases. CDR3 length: 15 residues. The V gene lost 6 bases and the J gene lost 2 bases, with 18 bases spanning the gap. The germline V gene encodes CDR1 SGDLS and CDR2 YYNGEE. The CDR3 reads CASTPGYGTAYEQYF. The CDR3 DNA sequence: TGTGCCAGCACCCCGGGATACGGGACTGCCTACGAGCAGTACTTC.

CDR3 bases: TGCGCCAGCAGTGTTGGGGGGAGTGATGAAGCTTTCTTT. Encoded protein: CASSVGGSDEAFF. The J gene is TRBJ1-1, the V gene TRBV10-2, with D tentatively TRBD1 (5 bases). Between the trimmed V and J ends, which lost 4 bases and 7 bases, there was a span of 13 bases. This CDR3 region has 13 residues. CDR1 and CDR2 (germline): WSHSY, SAAADI.

This rearrangement joins TRBV7-6 to TRBJ1-6, with a weak D call TRBD1 (5 bases). With 1 base removed from V and 9 bases from J, the gap between germline ends came to 16 bases. This CDR3 is 16 amino acids long. Germline CDR1 is SGHVS and CDR2 is FNYEAQ. CDR3 in amino acids: CASSLVGRGAGSPLHF. Here the CDR3 DNA reads TGTGCCAGCAGCTTAGTCGGGCGCGGGGCTGGTTCACCCCTCCACTTT.

This clonotype was counted once. The CDR3 spells CASRAPGTAYTGELFF. The CDR3 bases are TGTGCCAGTAGGGCCCCCGGGACTGCATACACCGGGGAGCTGTTTTTT. The chain recombines TRBV19 with TRBJ2-2, with D tentatively TRBD2 (6 bases). CDR1 is LNHDA, CDR2 SQIVND, per germline (reference sequence). The germline V and J ends were trimmed by 6 bases and 3 bases, with 17 bases remaining between them. There are 16 residues in the CDR3.

In this sample, this clonotype turned up a few times. The rearrangement joins TRBV7-2 to TRBJ2-7; 10 nucleotides match TRBD1. The length of the CDR3 is 15 residues. Germline V gene data show CDR1 as SGHTA and CDR2 as FQGNSA. Trimming removed 5 bases from V and 2 bases from J; junction bases left unmatched: 6. In nucleotides, the CDR3 is TGTGCCAGCAGCCCGTCCGGGACAGGGGCCTACGAGCAGTACTTC. Amino acids: CASSPSGTGAYEQYF.

The sample holds a few counts of this clonotype. The chain links TRBV20-1 to TRBJ2-7; unclear D gene. Germline values: CDR1 DFQATT, CDR2 SNEGSKA (reference sequence). Trimming left V 0 bases short and J 3 bases short, with 12 bases between. The CDR3 loop spans 14 amino acids. The CDR3 is CSARDLRRIYEQYF. The CDR3 DNA reads as TGCAGTGCTAGAGATTTGAGAAGGATCTACGAGCAGTACTTC.

This clonotype was picked up a small number of times. This chain joins TRBV29-1 and TRBJ2-1, with 7 nucleotides matching TRBD2. The trim removed 3 bases at V and 9 bases at J, leaving 11 bases unmatched. Germline V gene data show CDR1 as SQVTM and CDR2 as ANQGSEA. The CDR3 length is 14 residues. As DNA, the CDR3 is TGCAGCGTTGATATGAGACTAGCAGTTTCTGAGCAGTTCTTC. This codes for CSVDMRLAVSEQFF.

This clonotype turned up a few times. This sequence joins TRBV7-3 and TRBJ2-1; D remains ambiguous. TRBJ2-5 matches the DNA end more closely, so the J call is doubtful. Germline V gives CDR1 SGHTA, CDR2 FQGTGA. The CDR3 length is 11 residues. The CDR3 region is CASRATKTQYF. For the CDR3, the DNA is TGTGCCAGCAGGGCTACTAAGACCCAGTACTTC.

V usage is TRBV28 and J usage is TRBJ1-5; D may be TRBD1 (5 bases). The CDR3 contains 16 residues. The germline CDR1 and CDR2 sequences are MDHEN and SYDVKM. The ends were cut back, 6 bases at V and 0 bases at J, with 15 bases in the middle. CDR3 loop: CASSLLGHYSNQPQHF. The CDR3 DNA reads as TGTGCCAGCAGCCTCCTTGGACATTATAGCAATCAGCCCCAGCATTTT.

The genes are TRBV12-3 or TRBV12-4 and TRBJ2-7; 8 nucleotides line up with TRBD1. Germline trimming cut 4 bases from V and 2 bases from J; bases unmatched to any gene: 7. CDR3 length: 15 amino acids. The CDR3 sequence: CASSYNGQGPYEQYF. The CDR3 coding sequence is TGTGCCAGCAGTTACAACGGACAGGGCCCCTACGAGCAGTACTTC.

This clonotype was detected many times. The chain combines TRBV29-1 with TRBJ2-7; D gene uncertain. The CDR3 runs to 11 residues. Trimming removed 7 bases at V and 3 bases at J, with 10 bases between. Germline lookup yields CDR1 SQVTM and CDR2 ANQGSEA. Here the CDR3 reads CSALGDYEQYF. The CDR3 DNA sequence: TGCAGCGCGCTCGGAGACTACGAGCAGTACTTC.

This clonotype has just a few counts. The chain couples TRBV20-1 to TRBJ2-7, with D perhaps assigned TRBD1 or TRBD2 (5 bases each). Deletions cut 6 bases from V and 4 bases from J, with 25 bases between. The V gene's germline CDR1 is DFQATT and CDR2 SNEGSKA (reference sequence). The length of the CDR3 is 16 residues. The CDR3 DNA reads as TGCAGTGCCAGGGACCTTAGGACGCCAATCTCATACGAGCAGTACTTC. Its protein is CSARDLRTPISYEQYF.

The J gene is TRBJ2-5, the V gene TRBV5-1, with D unclear. Matching the DNA end better, TRBJ2-1 makes the J call doubtful. This CDR3 is 12 amino acids long. Looked up from germline, CDR1 is SGHRS and CDR2 is YFSETQ. The CDR3 bases are TGCGCCAGCAGCTTGGAGTATGGTGAGCAGTTCTTC. It yields the protein CASSLEYGEQFF.